The present TCR beta chain was sequenced within a study of regulatory T cells in long-lasting Graves disease (dated by TCRdb to about 2021). Study-wide context: Newly diagnosed Graves' disease patients had taken antithyroid drugs for less than 3 months. Persistent Graves' disease patients were compared with newly diagnosed Graves' disease patients by peripheral blood TCR sequencing and RNA sequencing. The study was conducted in China and was registered as a clinical trial. A total of 33 samples underwent TCR sequencing: about 13 from persistent and around 20 from newly diagnosed Graves' disease patients. The investigation overall reported the following: Patients with persistent disease shared more public clonotypes (approximately 2,500) than newly diagnosed patients did (more than 900). Persistent disease showed preferential use of TRBV28, TRBJ1-2 and TRBJ2-5, whereas newly diagnosed disease favored TRBV20-1 and TRBJ2-1. Only the TCR beta chain was sequenced and analyzed. The authors acknowledged the small sample size as a limitation that may reduce accuracy. The study examined only peripheral blood because the primary lesion, thyroid tissue, could not be accessed. Compared with newly diagnosed patients, persistent Graves' disease patients had lower TCR Shannon entropy and fewer highly expanded clones, which suggests clonal expansion.

The time point label on this specimen signifies: newly diagnosed GD, antithyroid drugs for less than 3 months. For both TCR sequencing and RNA sequencing, RNA was extracted from PBMCs in TRIzol. The diagnosis of Graves' disease followed American Thyroid Association guidelines. Patients were recruited from an endocrinology department in Xi'an, China. Each patient gave around 9.2 milliliters of peripheral blood, collected in an EDTA anticoagulant tube. Ficoll Paque Plus density gradient separation was used to isolate PBMCs, and no additional T cell sorting was done. An Agilent 2100 Bioanalyzer and agarose gel were used to assess RNA quality, and a NanoDrop 2000 was used to measure RNA concentration. Libraries came from multiplex PCR. The data were produced on an Illumina HiSeq 4000. CDR3 regions were amplified by Arm-PCR with iRepertoire HTBI primers to construct TCR beta libraries. Gel purification was performed on PCR products prior to sequencing. The original pipeline was this. Across samples, 60 to 75 TRBV and 13 to 15 TRBJ segments were identified and used for gene usage analysis of CDR3 amino acid clonotypes. COPE and FqMerger were used to merge filtered high-quality paired reads into contigs. BLAST was used to align contigs to IMGT TRBV, TRBD and TRBJ reference genes, and CDR3 was defined according to IMGT. Any clonotype with a frequency above 0.1% was classified as a highly expanded clone. Shannon entropy was used to measure repertoire diversity, and the Gini coefficient was used to measure V-J evenness. A clonotype found in more than one individual was treated as public. The public sequencing data were trimmed at Q25 with fastp and processed into clonotypes with MiXCR by TCRdb, which kept only in-frame beta chains. Identical CDR3 protein sequences are pooled into one entry, listed with their most common genes and DNA. TCRdb's processing, not the authors' own work, is the source of the V and J calls. Present in this sample are over 200,000 distinct CDR3 sequences, approximately 20% of which were seen just once. The ten largest clones add up to approximately 20% of the sample.

The cysteine opens and the phenylalanine closes a CDR3 of 13 amino acids. CDR3 DNA is the only sequence kept; it has 39 bases, read in frame from the first base. CDR1 and CDR2, looked up from the germline V gene, are SGHRS and YFSETQ. The junction carries 11 bases between V and J, which are trimmed by 4 bases and 3 bases respectively. This clonotype was seen many times. Which antigen it targets is not known. Base qualities are missing; no much larger clone stands one base away. The sequences come from peripheral blood mononuclear cells (PBMCs), collected at new diagnosis, from a patient treated with antithyroid drugs. This TCR derives from a female donor with Graves disease. The chain joins TRBV5-1 to TRBJ2-7, with the D gene uncertain. CDR3 reads: CASSGSQVYEQYF. The nucleotides are TGCGCCAGCAGCGGATCTCAGGTCTACGAGCAGTACTTC.